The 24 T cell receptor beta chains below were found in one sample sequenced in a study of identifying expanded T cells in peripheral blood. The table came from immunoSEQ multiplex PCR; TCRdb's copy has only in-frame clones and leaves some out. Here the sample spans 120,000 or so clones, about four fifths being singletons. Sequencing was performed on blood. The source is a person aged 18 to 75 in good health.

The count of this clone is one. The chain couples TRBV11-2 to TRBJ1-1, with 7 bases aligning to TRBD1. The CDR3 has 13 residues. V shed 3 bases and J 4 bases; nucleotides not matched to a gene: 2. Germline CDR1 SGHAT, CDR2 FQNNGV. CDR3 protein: CASSFTGATEAFF. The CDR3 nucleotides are TGTGCCAGCAGCTTTACAGGGGCCACTGAAGCTTTCTTT.

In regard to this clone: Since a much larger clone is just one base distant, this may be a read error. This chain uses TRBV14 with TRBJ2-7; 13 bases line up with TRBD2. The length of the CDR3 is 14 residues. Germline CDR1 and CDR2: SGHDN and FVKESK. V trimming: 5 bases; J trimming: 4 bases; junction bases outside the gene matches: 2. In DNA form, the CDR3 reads TGTGCCAGCAGCTGGACTAGCGGGGGTTACGAGCAGTACTTC. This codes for CASSWTSGGYEQYF.

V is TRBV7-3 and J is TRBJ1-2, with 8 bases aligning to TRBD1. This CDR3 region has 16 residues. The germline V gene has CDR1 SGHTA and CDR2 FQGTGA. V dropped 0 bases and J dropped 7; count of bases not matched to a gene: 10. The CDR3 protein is CASSLTSGTGSLGYTF. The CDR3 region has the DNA TGTGCCAGCAGCTTAACGTCCGGGACAGGCAGTCTTGGCTACACCTTC.

The CDR3 loop reads CASSPLLGYGYTF. In DNA, the CDR3 is TGTGCCAGCAGCCCCCTCTTGGGCTATGGCTACACCTTC. The genes are TRBV5-4 and TRBJ1-2; D unresolved. Germline-derived CDR1 and CDR2 are SGHNT and YYREEE (reference sequence). The CDR3 length is 13 residues. The V gene lost 4 bases and the J gene lost 4 bases, with 11 bases spanning the gap.

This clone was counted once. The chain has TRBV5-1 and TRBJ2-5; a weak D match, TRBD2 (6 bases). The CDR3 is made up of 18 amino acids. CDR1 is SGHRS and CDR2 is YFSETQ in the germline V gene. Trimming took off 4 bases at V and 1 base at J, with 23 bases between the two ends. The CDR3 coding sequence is TGCGCCAGCAGCACCGATGGGGGGTTTGGTCCCCTCCAAGAGACCCAGTACTTC. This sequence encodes CASSTDGGFGPLQETQYF.

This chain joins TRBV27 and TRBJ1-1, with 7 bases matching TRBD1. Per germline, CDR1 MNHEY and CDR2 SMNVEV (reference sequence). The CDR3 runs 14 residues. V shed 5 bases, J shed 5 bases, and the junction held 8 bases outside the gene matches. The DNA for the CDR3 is TGTGCCAGCAGTAACAGGGGTCTCCTTACTGAAGCTTTCTTT. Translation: CASSNRGLLTEAFF.

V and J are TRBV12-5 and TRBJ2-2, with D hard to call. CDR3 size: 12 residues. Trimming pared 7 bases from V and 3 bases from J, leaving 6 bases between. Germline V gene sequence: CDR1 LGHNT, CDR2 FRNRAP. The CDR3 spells CASEDYTGELFF. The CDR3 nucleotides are TGTGCTAGTGAAGACTACACCGGGGAGCTGTTTTTT.

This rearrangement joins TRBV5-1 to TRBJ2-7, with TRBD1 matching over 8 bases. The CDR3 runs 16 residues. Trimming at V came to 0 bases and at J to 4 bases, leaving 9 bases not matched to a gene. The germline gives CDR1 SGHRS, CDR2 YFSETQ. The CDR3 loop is CASSLAGDRPIYEQYF. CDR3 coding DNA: TGCGCCAGCAGCTTGGCGGGGGACAGGCCGATATACGAGCAGTACTTC.

In DNA form, the CDR3 reads TGTGCCAGCAGAAAGACAGGAGACAATCAGCCCCAGCATTTT. This gives the protein CASRKTGDNQPQHF. The chain links TRBV7-2 to TRBJ1-5; tentatively, D is TRBD1 (6 bases). Trimming left V 6 bases short and J 3 bases short, with 12 bases between. Looked up from germline, CDR1 is SGHTA and CDR2 is FQGNSA. This CDR3 comprises 14 residues.

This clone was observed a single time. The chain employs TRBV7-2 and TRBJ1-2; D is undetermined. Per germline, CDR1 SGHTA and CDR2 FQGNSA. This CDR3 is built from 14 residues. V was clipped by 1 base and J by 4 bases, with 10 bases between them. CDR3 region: CASSLELESYGYTF. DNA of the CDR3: TGTGCCAGCAGCTTAGAGTTAGAATCCTATGGCTACACCTTC.

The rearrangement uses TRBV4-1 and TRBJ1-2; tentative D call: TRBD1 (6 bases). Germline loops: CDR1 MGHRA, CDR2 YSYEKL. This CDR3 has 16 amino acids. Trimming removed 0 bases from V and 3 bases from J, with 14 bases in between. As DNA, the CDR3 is TGCGCCAGCAGCCAAGATAACAGGGCAGGCCACTATGGCTACACCTTC. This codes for CASSQDNRAGHYGYTF.

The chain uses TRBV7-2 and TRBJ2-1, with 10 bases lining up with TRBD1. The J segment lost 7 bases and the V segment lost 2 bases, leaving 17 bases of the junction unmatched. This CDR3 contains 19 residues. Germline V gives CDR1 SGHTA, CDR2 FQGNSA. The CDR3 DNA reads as TGTGCCAGCAGCTTATGGAGTATTGGGGGACAGGGGTCTAGGAATGAGCAGTTCTTC. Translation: CASSLWSIGGQGSRNEQFF.

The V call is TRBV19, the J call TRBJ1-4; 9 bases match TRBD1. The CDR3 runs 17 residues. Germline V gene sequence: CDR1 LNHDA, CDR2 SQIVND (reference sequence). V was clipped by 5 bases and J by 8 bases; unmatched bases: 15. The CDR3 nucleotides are TGTGCCAGTAGTCCCCCGGGACAGGGAGGCCTCTGGGAAAAACTGTTTTTT. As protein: CASSPPGQGGLWEKLFF.

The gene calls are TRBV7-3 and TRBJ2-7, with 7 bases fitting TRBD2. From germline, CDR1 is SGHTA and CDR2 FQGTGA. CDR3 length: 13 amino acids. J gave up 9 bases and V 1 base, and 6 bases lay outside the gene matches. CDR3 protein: CASSLSSGGRQYF. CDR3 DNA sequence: TGTGCCAGCAGCTTAAGTTCGGGGGGACGGCAGTACTTC.

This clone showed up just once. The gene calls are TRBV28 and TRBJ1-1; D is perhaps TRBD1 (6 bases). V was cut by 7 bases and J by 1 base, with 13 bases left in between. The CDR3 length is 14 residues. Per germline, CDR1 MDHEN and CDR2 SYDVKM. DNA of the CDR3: TGTGCCAGCACCGAGGGGGGAAAGAACACTGAAGCTTTCTTT. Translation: CASTEGGKNTEAFF. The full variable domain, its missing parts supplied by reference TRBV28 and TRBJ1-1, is DVKVTQSSRYLVKRTGEKVFLECVQDMDHENMFWYRQDPGLGLRLIYFSYDVKMKEKGDIPEGYSVSREKKERFSLILESASTNQTSMYLCASTEGGKNTEAFFGQGTRLTVV.

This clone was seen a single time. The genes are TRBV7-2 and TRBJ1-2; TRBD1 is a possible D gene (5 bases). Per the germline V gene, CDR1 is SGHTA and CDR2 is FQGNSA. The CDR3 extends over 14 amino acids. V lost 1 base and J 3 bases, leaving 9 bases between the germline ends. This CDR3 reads CASSLVQGYYGYTF. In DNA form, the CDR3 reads TGTGCCAGCAGCTTAGTTCAGGGCTACTATGGCTACACCTTC. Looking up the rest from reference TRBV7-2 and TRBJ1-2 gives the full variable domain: GAGVSQSPSNKVTEKGKDVELRCDPISGHTALYWYRQSLGQGLEFLIYFQGNSAPDKSGLPSDRFSAERTGGSVSTLTIQRTQQEDSAVYLCASSLVQGYYGYTFGSGTRLTVV.

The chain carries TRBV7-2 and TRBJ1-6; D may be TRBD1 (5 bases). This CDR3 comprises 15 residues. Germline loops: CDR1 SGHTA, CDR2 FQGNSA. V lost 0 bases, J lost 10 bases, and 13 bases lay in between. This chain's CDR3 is CASSLAPGLYSPLHF. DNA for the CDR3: TGTGCCAGCAGCTTAGCACCAGGGTTGTACTCACCCCTCCACTTT.

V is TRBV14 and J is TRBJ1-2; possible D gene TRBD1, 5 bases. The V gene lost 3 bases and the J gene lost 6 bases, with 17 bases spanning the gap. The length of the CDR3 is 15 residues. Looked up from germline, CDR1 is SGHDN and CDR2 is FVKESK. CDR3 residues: CASSHFAQGGNGYTF. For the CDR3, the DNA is TGTGCCAGCAGCCATTTCGCCCAGGGAGGAAATGGCTACACCTTC.

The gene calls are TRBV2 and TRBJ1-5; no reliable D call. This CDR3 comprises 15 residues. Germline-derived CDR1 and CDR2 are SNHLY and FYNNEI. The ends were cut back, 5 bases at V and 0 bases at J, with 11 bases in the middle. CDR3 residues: CASSPGGHSNQPQHF. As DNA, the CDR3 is TGTGCCAGCAGTCCAGGAGGTCATAGCAATCAGCCCCAGCATTTT.

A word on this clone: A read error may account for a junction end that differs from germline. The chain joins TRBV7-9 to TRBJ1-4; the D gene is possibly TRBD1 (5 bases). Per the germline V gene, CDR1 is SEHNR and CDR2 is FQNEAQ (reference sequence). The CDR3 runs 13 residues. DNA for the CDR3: TGTGCCAGCAGATTAGGGGCGGGTGAAAAACTGTTTTTT. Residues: CASRLGAGEKLFF.

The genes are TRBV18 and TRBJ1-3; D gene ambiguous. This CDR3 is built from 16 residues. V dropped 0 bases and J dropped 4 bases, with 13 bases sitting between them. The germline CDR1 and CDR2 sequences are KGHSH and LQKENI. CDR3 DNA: TGTGCCAGCTCACCACCGTCGGAGGTTGGGGGAAACACCATATATTTT. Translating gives CASSPPSEVGGNTIYF.

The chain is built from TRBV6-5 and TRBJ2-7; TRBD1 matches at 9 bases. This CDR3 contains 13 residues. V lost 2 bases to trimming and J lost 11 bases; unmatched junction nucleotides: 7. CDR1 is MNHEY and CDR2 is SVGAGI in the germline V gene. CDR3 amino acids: CASSYQGQGNEYF. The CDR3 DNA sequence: TGTGCCAGCAGTTACCAGGGACAGGGAAATGAGTACTTC.

CDR3 DNA sequence: TGCAGCGTTGAAGGGGAAGAGCGGGGGGCCCCAGATACGCAGTATTTT. Its translation is CSVEGEERGAPDTQYF. The chain combines TRBV29-1 with TRBJ2-3, with 9 bases aligning to TRBD2. The J segment lost 4 bases and the V segment lost 1 base, leaving 9 bases of the junction unmatched. CDR1 and CDR2 (germline): SQVTM, ANQGSEA. The CDR3 totals 16 residues.

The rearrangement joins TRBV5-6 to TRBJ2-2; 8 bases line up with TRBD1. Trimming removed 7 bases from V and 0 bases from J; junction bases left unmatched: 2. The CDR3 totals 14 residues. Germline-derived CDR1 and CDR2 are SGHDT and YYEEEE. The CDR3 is CASSQGANTGELFF. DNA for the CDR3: TGTGCCAGCTCACAGGGGGCGAACACCGGGGAGCTGTTTTTT.